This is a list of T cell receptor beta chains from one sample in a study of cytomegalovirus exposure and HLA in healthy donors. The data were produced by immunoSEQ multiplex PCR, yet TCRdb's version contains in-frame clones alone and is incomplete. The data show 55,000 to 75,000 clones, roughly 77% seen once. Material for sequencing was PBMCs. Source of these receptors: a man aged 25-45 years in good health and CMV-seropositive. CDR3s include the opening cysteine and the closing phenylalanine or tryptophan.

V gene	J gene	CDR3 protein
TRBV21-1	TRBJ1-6	CASSKENRGNSPLHF
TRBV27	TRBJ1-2	CASSTLSYYGYTF
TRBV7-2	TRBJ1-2	CASSLATGGYYGYTF
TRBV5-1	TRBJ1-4	CASSLGVGRTEKLFF
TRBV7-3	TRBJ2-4	CASSSQPQEAQYF
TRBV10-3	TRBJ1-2	CAISESSSGSDYGYTF
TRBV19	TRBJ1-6	CASRDSDNSPLHF
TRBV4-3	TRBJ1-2	CASSQAPEAFERGYTF
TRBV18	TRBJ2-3	CASSPYSLRRGETDTQYF
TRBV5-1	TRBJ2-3	CASSPRTAPGNTQYF
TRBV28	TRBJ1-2	CATSRANYGYTF
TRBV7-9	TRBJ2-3	CASSHGQGADTQYF
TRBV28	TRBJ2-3	CASSFQGRDTQYF
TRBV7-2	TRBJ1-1	CASSSQGRSTEAFF
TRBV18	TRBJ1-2	CASSPGQGAGYTF
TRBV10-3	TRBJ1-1	CAIVGQPTADPFSEAFF
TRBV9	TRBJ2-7	CASSVWAGQEQYF
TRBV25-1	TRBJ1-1	CASSESRPQGAFF
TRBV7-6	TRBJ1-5	CASSLAVGGNQPQHF
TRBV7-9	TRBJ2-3	CASSLRRERDTQYF
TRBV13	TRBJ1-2	CASSSGRWGEQMTYGYTF
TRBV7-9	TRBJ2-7	CASSWSGESYEQYF
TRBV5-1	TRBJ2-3	CASSFTSGRTDTQYF
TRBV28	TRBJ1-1	CASSLRAFRRDTEAFF
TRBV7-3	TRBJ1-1	CASSPSAGNTEAFF
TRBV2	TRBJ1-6	CASSKRQRDSPLHF
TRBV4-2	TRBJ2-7	CASSQDSIQLQQYF
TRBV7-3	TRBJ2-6	CASSQAGTGVSGANVLTF
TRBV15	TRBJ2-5	CATSRDRRTGAQETQYF
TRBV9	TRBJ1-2	CASSLQPGTGSFYGYTF
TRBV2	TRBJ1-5	CASSGGGQGSQPQHF
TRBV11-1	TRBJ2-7	CASSLISGYYEQYF
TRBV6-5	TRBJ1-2	CASRERLIYGYTF
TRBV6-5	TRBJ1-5	CASSYSRGDLYF
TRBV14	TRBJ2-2	CASSQERGYTGELFF
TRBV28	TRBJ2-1	CASQTSGGPREQFF
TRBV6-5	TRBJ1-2	CASSPGGGGSYGYTF
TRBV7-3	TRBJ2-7	CASSSPGQGDEQYF
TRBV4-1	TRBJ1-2	CASSQTRDRDRHGYTF
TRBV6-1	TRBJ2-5	CASSEALDTSGIKETQYF
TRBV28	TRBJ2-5	CASTDRGVQETQYF
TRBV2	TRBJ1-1	CASNLMGGNTEAFF
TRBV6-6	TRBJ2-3	CASSYPRGSTDTQYF
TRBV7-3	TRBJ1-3	CASSLTGAAGNTIYF
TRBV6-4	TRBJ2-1	CASSVFSTRGSYNEQFF
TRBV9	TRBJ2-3	CASSVAGGGADTDTQYF
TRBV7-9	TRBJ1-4	CASSFRNEKLFF
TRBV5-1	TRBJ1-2	CASRGDRSYGYTF
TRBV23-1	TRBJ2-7	CASSHPAASSYEQYF
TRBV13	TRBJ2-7	CASSLEGVGRDRSSEQYF
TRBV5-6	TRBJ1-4	CASSLGSAGGTNEKLFF
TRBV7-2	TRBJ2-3	CASSLANTDTQYF
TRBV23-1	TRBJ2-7	CASSQWGNAYEQYF